The sample holds a few counts of the clone carrying this T cell receptor beta chain. The antigen remains unidentified. This entry is derived from a study of T-cell memory formation after mild COVID-19. Study conclusions and caveats: For second-wave clones that peaked at day 37, SARS-CoV-2 specificity went unverified. Contracting CD8+ clones were enriched in EMRA, CD4+ mainly in CM and EM.

The V end was cut by 4 bases, the J end by 5 bases, with 17 bases between. Germline V gene sequence: CDR1 KGHSH, CDR2 LQKENI. The CDR3 length is 15 residues. 5'RACE primed at constant segments yielded TCR alpha and TCR beta cDNA libraries bearing sample barcodes and UMIs. MiXCR was run by TCRdb on the 5' RACE reads, yielding one entry per CDR3 protein. This sample has hundreds of thousands of distinct CDR3 sequences, with roughly 20% found just once. The sequenced sample was PBMCs or a T cell subset sorted from them (not recorded which). This rearrangement joins TRBV18 to TRBJ1-2; TRBD1 is a possible D gene (6 bases). This clonotype was sampled from an adult woman who had mild COVID-19 (a few samples of this study predate the infection). Cell type and time point are not known. CDR3 nucleotide sequence: TGTGCCAGCTCACACACCACAGGGACCGGATATGGCTACACCTTC. Translating gives CASSHTTGTGYGYTF.